Below, one T cell receptor beta chain is given with its context. It was with 60 Vbeta and 13 Jbeta primers that the PCR ran. Repertoires were generated with immunoSEQ multiplex PCR, while TCRdb's copy carries only in-frame clones and drops some. The sample includes around 50,000 clones, approximately 67% of them seen just once. The data originate from a study of cytomegalovirus exposure and HLA in healthy donors. The CDR3 is 15 residues long. CDR1 and CDR2 (germline): MNHNS, SASEGT. The ends lost 1 base at V and 3 bases at J; junction bases unmatched: 3. The specimen sequenced was PBMCs. The receptor comes from a man younger than 45 in good health and CMV-seronegative. V gene TRBV6-1 combines with J gene TRBJ2-3, with 8 positions matching TRBD2. In DNA, the CDR3 is TGTGCCAGCAGTGAAGGGGGCGGGAGGACAGATACGCAGTATTTT. This gives the protein CASSEGGGRTDTQYF.